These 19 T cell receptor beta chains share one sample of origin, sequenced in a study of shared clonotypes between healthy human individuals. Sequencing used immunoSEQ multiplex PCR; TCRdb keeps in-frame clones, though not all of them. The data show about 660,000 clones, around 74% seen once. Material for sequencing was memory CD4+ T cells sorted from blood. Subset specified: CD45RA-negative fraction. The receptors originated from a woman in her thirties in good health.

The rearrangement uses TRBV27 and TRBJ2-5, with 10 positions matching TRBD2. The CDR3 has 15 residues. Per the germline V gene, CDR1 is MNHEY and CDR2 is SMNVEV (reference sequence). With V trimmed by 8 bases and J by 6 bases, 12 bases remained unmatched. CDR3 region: CASSGFLAGVKTQYF. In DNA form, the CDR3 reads TGTGCCAGCTCCGGTTTTCTAGCGGGAGTCAAGACCCAGTACTTC.

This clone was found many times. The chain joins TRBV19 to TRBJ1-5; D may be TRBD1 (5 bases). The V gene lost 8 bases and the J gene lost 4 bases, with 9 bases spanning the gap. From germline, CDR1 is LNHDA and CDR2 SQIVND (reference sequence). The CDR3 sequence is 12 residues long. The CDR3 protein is CASHDRNQPQHF. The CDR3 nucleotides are TGTGCCAGTCACGACAGAAATCAGCCCCAGCATTTT.

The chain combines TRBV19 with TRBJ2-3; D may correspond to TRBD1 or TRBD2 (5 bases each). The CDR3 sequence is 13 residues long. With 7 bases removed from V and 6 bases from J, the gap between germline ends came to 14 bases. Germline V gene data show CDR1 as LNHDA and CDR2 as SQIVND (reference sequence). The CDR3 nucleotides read TGTGCCAGTACCGTATCATGGGGGGATACGCAGTATTTT. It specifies CASTVSWGDTQYF.

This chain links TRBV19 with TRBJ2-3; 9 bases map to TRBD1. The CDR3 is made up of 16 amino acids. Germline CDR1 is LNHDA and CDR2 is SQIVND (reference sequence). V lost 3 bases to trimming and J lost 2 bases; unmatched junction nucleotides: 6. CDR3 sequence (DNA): TGTGCCAGTAGTATCGGGACAGGGCCTGTCACAGATACGCAGTATTTT. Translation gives CASSIGTGPVTDTQYF.

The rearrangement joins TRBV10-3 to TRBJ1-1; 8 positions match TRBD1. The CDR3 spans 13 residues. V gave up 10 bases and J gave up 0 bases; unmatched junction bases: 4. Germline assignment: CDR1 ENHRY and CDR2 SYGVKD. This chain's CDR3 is CATQDRVNTEAFF. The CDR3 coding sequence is TGTGCCACCCAGGACAGGGTGAACACTGAAGCTTTCTTT.

The CDR3 DNA sequence: TGTGCCAGCAGTGAATCGGGTTTCATCGAGCAGTACTTC. Translating gives CASSESGFIEQYF. The chain couples TRBV25-1 to TRBJ2-7; D gene ambiguous. CDR1 and CDR2 from the germline V gene are MGHDK and SYGVNS. The CDR3 covers 13 residues. The V gene lost 1 base and the J gene lost 6 bases, with 10 bases spanning the gap.

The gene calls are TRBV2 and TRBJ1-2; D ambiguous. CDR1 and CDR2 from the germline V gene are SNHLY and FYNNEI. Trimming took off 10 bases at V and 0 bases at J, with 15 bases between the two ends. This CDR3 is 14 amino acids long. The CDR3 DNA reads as TGTGCCACAGTACTGACAACAGCTAACTATGGCTACACCTTC. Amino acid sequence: CATVLTTANYGYTF.

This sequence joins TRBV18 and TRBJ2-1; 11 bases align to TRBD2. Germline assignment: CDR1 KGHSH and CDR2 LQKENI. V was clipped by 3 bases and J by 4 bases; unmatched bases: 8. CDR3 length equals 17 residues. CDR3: CASSPPSGRSSYNEQFF. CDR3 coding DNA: TGTGCCAGCTCACCGCCTAGCGGGAGGTCGTCGTACAATGAGCAGTTCTTC.

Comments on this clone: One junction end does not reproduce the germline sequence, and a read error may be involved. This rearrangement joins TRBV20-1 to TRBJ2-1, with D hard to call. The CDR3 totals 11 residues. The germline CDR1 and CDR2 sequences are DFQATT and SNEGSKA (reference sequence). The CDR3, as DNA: TGCACTGCTAGTTACGGGAATGAGCAGTTCTTC. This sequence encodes CTASYGNEQFF.

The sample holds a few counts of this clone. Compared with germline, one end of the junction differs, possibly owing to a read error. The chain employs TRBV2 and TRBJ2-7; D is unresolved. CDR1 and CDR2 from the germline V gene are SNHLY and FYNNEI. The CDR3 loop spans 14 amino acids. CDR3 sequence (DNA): TGTGCCAGCAGTGAAGGGGCAGGCTCCTCCGAGCAGTACTTC. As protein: CASSEGAGSSEQYF.

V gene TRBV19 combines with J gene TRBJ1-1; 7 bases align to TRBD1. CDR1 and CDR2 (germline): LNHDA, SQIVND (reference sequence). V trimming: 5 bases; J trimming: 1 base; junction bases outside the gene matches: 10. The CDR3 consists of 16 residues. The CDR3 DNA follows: TGTGCCAGTAGTCTCCGATCGGGACAGACGAACACTGAAGCTTTCTTT. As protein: CASSLRSGQTNTEAFF.

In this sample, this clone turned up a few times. The CDR3 sequence: CASNLPNGYTEAFF. The CDR3 coding sequence is TGTGCCAGCAACCTTCCCAACGGATACACTGAAGCTTTCTTT. This rearrangement joins TRBV28 to TRBJ1-1; D is ambiguous. V was trimmed by 7 bases and J by 3 bases, leaving 15 bases between them. The CDR3 runs 14 residues. Germline V lookup: CDR1 MDHEN, CDR2 SYDVKM.

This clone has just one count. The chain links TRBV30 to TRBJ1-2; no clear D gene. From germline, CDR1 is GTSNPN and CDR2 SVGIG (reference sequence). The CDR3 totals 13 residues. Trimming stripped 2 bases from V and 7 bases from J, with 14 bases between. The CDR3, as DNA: TGTGCCTGGAGTCGATCCCGGTGGCTTGGCTACACCTTC. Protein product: CAWSRSRWLGYTF.

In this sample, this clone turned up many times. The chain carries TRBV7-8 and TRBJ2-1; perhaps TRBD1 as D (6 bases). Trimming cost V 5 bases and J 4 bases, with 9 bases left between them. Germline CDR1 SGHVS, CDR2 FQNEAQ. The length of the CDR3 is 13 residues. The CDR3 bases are TGTGCCAGCAGCCTTCAGGGGTACAATGAGCAGTTCTTC. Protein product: CASSLQGYNEQFF.

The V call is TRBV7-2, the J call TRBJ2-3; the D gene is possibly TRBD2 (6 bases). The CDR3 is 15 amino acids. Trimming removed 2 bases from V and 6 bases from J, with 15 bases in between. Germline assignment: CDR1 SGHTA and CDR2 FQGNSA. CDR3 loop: CASSLTSLLGDTQYF. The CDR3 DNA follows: TGTGCCAGCAGCTTAACTAGCCTTCTCGGGGATACGCAGTATTTT.

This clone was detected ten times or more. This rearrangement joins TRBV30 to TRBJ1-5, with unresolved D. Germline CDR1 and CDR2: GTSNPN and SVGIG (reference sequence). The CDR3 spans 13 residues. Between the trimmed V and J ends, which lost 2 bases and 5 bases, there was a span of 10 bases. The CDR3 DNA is TGTGCCTGGAGTCCACAGCCATATCAGCCCCAGCATTTT. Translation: CAWSPQPYQPQHF.

CDR3 residues: CASSYLWGVNTGELFF. The CDR3 DNA reads TGTGCCAGCAGTTATTTATGGGGTGTGAACACCGGGGAGCTGTTTTTT. The rearrangement links TRBV6-5 to TRBJ2-2, with D unresolved. CDR3 size: 16 residues. Trimming removed 3 bases from V and 1 base from J, with 12 bases in between. Germline assignment: CDR1 MNHEY and CDR2 SVGAGI.

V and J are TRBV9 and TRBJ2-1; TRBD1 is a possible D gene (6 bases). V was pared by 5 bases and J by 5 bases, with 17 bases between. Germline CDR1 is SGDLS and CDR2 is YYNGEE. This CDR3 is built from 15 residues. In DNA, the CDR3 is TGTGCCAGCAGGAAGGCCACAGGGAGCCACAATGAGCAGTTCTTC. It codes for CASRKATGSHNEQFF.

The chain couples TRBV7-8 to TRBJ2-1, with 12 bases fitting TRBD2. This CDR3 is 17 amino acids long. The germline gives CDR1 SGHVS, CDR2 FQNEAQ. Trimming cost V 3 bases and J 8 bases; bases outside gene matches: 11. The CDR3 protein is CASSLIPSGRARDEQFF. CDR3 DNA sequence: TGTGCCAGCAGCTTGATCCCTAGCGGGAGGGCCAGGGATGAGCAGTTCTTC.